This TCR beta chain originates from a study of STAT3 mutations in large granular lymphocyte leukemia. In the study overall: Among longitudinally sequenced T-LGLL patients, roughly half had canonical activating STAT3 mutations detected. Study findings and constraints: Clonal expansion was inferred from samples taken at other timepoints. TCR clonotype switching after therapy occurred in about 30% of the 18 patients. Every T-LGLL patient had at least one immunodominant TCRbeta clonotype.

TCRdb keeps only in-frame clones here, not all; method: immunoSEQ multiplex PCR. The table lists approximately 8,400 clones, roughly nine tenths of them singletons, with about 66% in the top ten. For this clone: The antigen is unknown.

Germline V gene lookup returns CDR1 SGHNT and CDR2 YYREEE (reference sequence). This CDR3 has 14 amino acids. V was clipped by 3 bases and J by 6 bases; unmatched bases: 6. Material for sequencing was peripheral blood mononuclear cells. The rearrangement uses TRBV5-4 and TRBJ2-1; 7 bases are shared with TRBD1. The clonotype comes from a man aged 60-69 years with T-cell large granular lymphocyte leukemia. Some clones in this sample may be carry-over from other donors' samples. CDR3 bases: TGTGCCAGCAGCTCATACTCAGGGGGCAATGAGCAGTTCTTC. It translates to CASSSYSGGNEQFF. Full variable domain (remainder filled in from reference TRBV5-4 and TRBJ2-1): ETGVTQSPTHLIKTRGQQVTLRCSSQSGHNTVSWYQQALGQGPQFIFQYYREEENGRGNFPPRFSGLQFPNYSSELNVNALELDDSALYLCASSSYSGGNEQFFGPGTRLTVL.